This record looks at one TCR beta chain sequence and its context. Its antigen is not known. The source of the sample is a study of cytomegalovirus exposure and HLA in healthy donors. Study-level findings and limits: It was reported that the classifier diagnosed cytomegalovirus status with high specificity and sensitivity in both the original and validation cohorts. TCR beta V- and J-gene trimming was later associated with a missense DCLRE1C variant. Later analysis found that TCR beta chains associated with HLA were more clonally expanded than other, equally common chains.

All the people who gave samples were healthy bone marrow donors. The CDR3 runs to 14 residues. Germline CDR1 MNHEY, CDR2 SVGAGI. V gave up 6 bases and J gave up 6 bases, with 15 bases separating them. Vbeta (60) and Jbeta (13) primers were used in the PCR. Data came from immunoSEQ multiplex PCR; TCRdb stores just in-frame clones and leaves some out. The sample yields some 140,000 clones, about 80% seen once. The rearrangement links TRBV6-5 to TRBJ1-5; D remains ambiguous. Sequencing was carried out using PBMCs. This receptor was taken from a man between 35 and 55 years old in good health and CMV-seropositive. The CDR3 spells CASSGGFVGQPQHF. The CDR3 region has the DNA TGTGCCAGCAGCGGCGGGTTCGTTGGTCAGCCCCAGCATTTT.